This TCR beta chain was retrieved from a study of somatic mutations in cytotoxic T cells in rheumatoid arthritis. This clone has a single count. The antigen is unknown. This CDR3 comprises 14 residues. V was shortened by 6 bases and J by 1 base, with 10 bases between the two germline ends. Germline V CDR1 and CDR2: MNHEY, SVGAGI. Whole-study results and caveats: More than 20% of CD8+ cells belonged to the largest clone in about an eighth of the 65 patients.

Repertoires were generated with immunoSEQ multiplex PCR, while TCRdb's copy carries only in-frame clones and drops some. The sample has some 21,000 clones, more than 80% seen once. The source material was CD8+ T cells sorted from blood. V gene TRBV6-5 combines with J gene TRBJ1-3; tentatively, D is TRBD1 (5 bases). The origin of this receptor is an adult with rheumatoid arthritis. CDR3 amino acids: CASSRWGSGNTIYF. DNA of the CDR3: TGTGCCAGCAGCCGTTGGGGGTCTGGAAACACCATATATTTT.